This TCR beta chain was identified during a study of cytomegalovirus exposure and HLA in healthy donors (dated by TCRdb to about 2017). A note on the overall study: An earlier analysis of roughly 610 of the donors reported 276 Gb of sequence data and 90 million to 120 million unique TCR beta sequences obtained from some 170 million T cells. In a later analysis, previously published TCR beta repertoires from some 640 donors were re-analyzed and high-resolution HLA genotyping was added so that TCR occurrence patterns could be studied. The later analysis used no new phenotypic data to find candidate immune exposures, relying instead on TCR beta sequences and their occurrence across donors. Class I and class II HLA loci were covered by the typing at four-digit resolution. The study combined high-throughput TCR immunosequencing, statistical association of individual TCRs with disease status, and machine learning to predict cytomegalovirus infection status. The genetic ancestry cluster associated with self-reported Caucasian donors included around 76% of the 398 genotyped donors. The aim of the study was to test whether cataloging public T cell receptors could identify signatures of past pathogen exposure. The study used immunosequencing to profile the T cell repertoires of hundreds of subjects and linked those repertoires to cytomegalovirus serostatus. Genome-wide SNP genotypes for about 65% of the roughly 670 donors were used in a later genetic analysis, which treated that subset as a discovery cohort. Typing coverage varied by locus: roughly 620-640 donors for A, B, C, DRB1 and DQB1; approximately 560 for DQA1; over 600 for DPA1; some 470 for DPB1. Among roughly 400 genotyped donors of the cohort, an average of around 240,000 unique TCR beta nucleotide sequences were sequenced per donor, 15% to 20% of them non-productive. Alongside the repertoire data, information on donor age, sex, ethnicity and CMV serostatus was compiled. An earlier analysis of fewer than 700 of the donors applied high-throughput TCR beta sequencing to assess whether each TCR beta V gene segment acted as functional or pseudogenic. Along with the roughly 670-subject first cohort, a separate validation cohort of some 130 different subjects was used. Because of strong linkage in the cohort, five DR-DQ haplotypes were treated as single units for association and clustering. Every repertoire in the discovery cohort had been generated on one and the same sequencing platform. About 280 gigabases of sequencing data and tens of millions of unique TCR sequences were included in an early release covering several hundred HLA-typed donors.

As concerns this clone: Its specific antigen is unknown. Qualities for individual bases were not recorded, and no much larger clone is one base off.

The CDR3 holds 21 amino acids from the cysteine to the phenylalanine. The CDR3 DNA has 63 bases and is translated from base 1. At the junction V is shortened by 1 base and J by 0 bases; bases outside the gene matches: 12. CDR1 and CDR2 are drawn from the germline V gene: SGHTA, FQGTGA. The library was obtained by the immunoSEQ multiplex PCR assay. For the multiplex PCR, a mixture combining 60 forward primers for TCR Vbeta segments and 13 reverse primers for TCR Jbeta segments was used. The CDR3 region of rearranged TCR beta genes was amplified from genomic DNA with a multiplex PCR assay. Amplified TCR beta libraries were sequenced as 87-base-pair reads on the Illumina HiSeq System. The original pipeline was this. In a later analysis, tens of millions of unique TCR beta chains were counted across the roughly 610 repertoires, and approximately 11 million of these chains were shared by at least two donors. Raw reads were error-corrected and collapsed into unique sequences by a nearest-neighbor algorithm in which closely related sequences were merged to remove PCR and sequencing errors. V, D and J gene segments were assigned by aligning CDR3 sequences to IMGT reference sequences. Each retained sequence needed at least a six-nucleotide match to both a V gene segment and a J gene segment. A rearrangement counted as productive if the CDR3 had no stop codons and remained in frame with V and J, and every other rearrangement counted as non-productive. CDR3 was defined according to IMGT convention as the region running from the second conserved V-encoded cysteine to the conserved J-encoded phenylalanine. The earlier analysis of roughly 590 of the donors excluded sequences that lacked an unambiguous match to a single V gene segment. In an earlier analysis of 450 to 700 of the donors, V segments were called functional above 56.7% productive rearrangements and were called segregating when the between-donor standard deviation exceeded 5%. A statistical classification framework was developed to diagnose cytomegalovirus status using the catalog of TCR beta chain sequences. V and J gene assignment, in a later analysis, came from comparing TCR nucleotide sequences with IMGT/GENE-DB human TR gene sequences. Using the TCRdist pipeline, a later analysis assigned CDR3 sequences along with most-parsimonious VDJ recombination scenarios. In a later analysis, each TCR beta chain was defined by its CDR3 amino acid sequence together with its V-gene family, and reads without a unique V-gene family were excluded. To address suspected cross-contamination and a sequencing artifact, a later analysis removed approximately 590 highly shared, low-generation-probability nucleotide sequences. A later analysis calculated a clonal expansion index for each public chain from normalized within-repertoire ranks of inferred template counts. In a later analysis, generation probabilities were computed using a VDJ recombination model fitted to out-of-frame rearrangements, and the results were checked against IGoR. In a later analysis, TCR-TCR, TCR-HLA and TCR-CMV co-occurrence was scored with hypergeometric tests, and a repertoire-size bias correction was applied to TCR pairs. In a later analysis, false discovery rates were estimated by permuting HLA or CMV assignments 20 times. A later analysis grouped co-occurring TCRs with DBSCAN, adding TCRdist sequence similarity when clustering within HLA-allele-positive subsets. For co-occurrence clustering, repertoires with fewer than 30,000 or more than 120,000 public chains were excluded, along with roughly five repertoires with anomalous nucleotide sharing. The source is immuneACCESS, and TCRdb retained only in-frame sequences with V and J called. Part of the clones is not carried over; for the studies checked, unresolved V genes explain less than half of this, and the remainder is unexplained. Clone size and V and J calls were adopted from that table, with D and trimming inferred from the DNA. Recorded for this sample are approximately 260,000 clones; almost 85% of them occurred a single time. Jointly, the top ten make up approximately 2% of the sample.

In total, 500 to 700 healthy bone marrow donors made up the cohort. At the time of sampling, every cohort member was nominally healthy, though immune exposures that went unrecorded were likely present. The donor tested CMV seropositive and was one of the 289 seropositive cohort members. Every donor gave a peripheral blood sample, and the peripheral blood mononuclear cells from that sample were used for TCR beta sequencing. The Qiagen DNeasy Blood Extraction Kit was used to extract genomic DNA from the blood cell samples. Results the study describes overall, beyond this receptor: The study gave a list of under 200 TCR beta chains associated with cytomegalovirus. In vitro tests confirmed that a few of the cytomegalovirus-associated TCR beta chains recognize cytomegalovirus antigens. Cytomegalovirus status was reported to be diagnosed by the classifier with high specificity and sensitivity in both the original and validation cohorts. In a later analysis, most CMV-associated TCR beta chains were found to appear HLA-restricted, with HLA associations seemingly driven largely by CMV exposure. Presence/absence analyses assumed roughly uniform sequencing depth across donors, an assumption that may not hold. Because counts were too low, 15 to 20 rarely observed V segments, including chromosome 9 orphons, were excluded from the earlier analysis of around 590 of the donors. The 87-base-pair reads could not distinguish some IMGT-functional V segments, including TRBV6-2 and TRBV6-3, so those segments were excluded. In a later analysis, more than 15,000 TCR beta sequences were associated with specific HLA alleles at a false discovery rate of 0.05. A further reported finding was that TCR beta sequences accurately predicted the HLA-A and HLA-B alleles for most subjects in the first cohort. Assigning TCR associations to individual alleles was difficult when HLA alleles, especially DR and DQ, strongly co-occurred. Correlated functional status among segregating V segments might be attributable to linkage disequilibrium, but an unknown experimental factor could not be ruled out. CMV serostatus was the only immune exposure information available for the cohort. A later genetic analysis associated a missense DCLRE1C variant with V-gene and J-gene trimming of TCR beta chains, and an independent cohort replicated the association. Compared with the approximately 670-donor mean, donors in an Asian-associated ancestry cluster had fewer N-insertions in productive TCRs, according to a later genetic analysis. A cluster of highly shared sequence variants was judged likely to be a technical artifact of the sequencing pipeline. Most TCR sequences were observed very rarely across donors, whereas some public TCRs were present in many individuals. A later analysis found that TCR association rates varied across HLA loci, with DRB1 alleles showing the most associated TCRs and HLA-C alleles the fewest. HLA typing was unavailable for some donors at each locus, so association tests used only the typed subset. In a later analysis, HLA-associated TCR beta chains showed more clonal expansion and lower generation probabilities than non-associated chains that were equally common. According to a later analysis, parvovirus B19, influenza, CMV and Epstein-Barr virus appeared linked to several top co-occurrence clusters. According to the authors, the approach could potentially be generalized to other disease states and immunological phenotypes. In an earlier analysis of approximately 590 of the donors, most TCR beta V segments were observed in productive rearrangements about 87% or about 30% of the time, broadly matching IMGT annotations. This cohort had only TCR beta chains sequenced, and the lack of alpha or paired-chain data limited which features could be detected.

Sequencing used PBMCs. This TCR derives from a middle-aged woman in good health and CMV-seropositive. Here the chain combines TRBV7-3 and TRBJ2-1, with TRBD2 matching 13 junction bases. CDR3 loop: CASSLRERGLAGSSSYNEQFF. The sequenced DNA is TGTGCCAGCAGCTTAAGGGAGCGGGGACTAGCGGGATCGAGCTCCTACAATGAGCAGTTCTTC.